These T cell receptor beta chains were read from a single sample in a study of T cell responses to AZD1222 COVID-19 vaccine. Assay used: immunoSEQ multiplex PCR; TCRdb lists only in-frame clones, some missing. The sample consists of 110,000 to 150,000 clones, approximately 90% of them appearing once. This material consisted of peripheral blood, taken on day 0 of AZD1222 vaccination. The receptors shown here come from an adult in good health. Each CDR3 is given with its conserved first and last residue. A D gene is named only where the DNA matches it firmly. Only part of the rows carry a size: once, few, many, or a class if the clone is expanded.

J gene,D gene,V gene,clone size,CDR3 protein,CDR3 DNA
TRBJ1-3,NA,TRBV5-4,NA,CASSLNGGTIYF,TGTGCCAGCAGCTTGAACGGGGGAACCATATATTTT
TRBJ2-3,TRBD2,TRBV7-2,NA,CASSLVGGRMQYF,TGTGCCAGCAGCTTAGTGGGCGGGAGGATGCAGTATTTT
TRBJ2-7,TRBD2,TRBV7-2,NA,CASNRGTNYEQYF,TGTGCCAGCAATCGGGGGACTAACTACGAGCAGTACTTC
TRBJ1-5,NA,TRBV27,NA,CASSLFIGGNQPQHF,TGTGCCAGCAGTTTATTCATAGGGGGCAATCAGCCCCAGCATTTT
TRBJ2-7,TRBD1,TRBV5-6,NA,CASSPGTGDVGEQYF,TGTGCCAGCAGTCCCGGGACAGGGGATGTTGGCGAGCAGTACTTC
TRBJ1-2,NA,TRBV14,NA,CASSQERIDSNYGYTF,TGTGCCAGCAGCCAAGAAAGAATCGACAGCAACTATGGCTACACCTTC
TRBJ2-7,NA,TRBV30,NA,CAWSVNRDEQYF,TGTGCCTGGAGTGTGAACCGGGACGAGCAGTACTTC
TRBJ2-4,NA,TRBV15,many,CATSMSRQAGPAKNIQYF,TGTGCCACCAGCATGTCAAGACAGGCCGGCCCCGCCAAAAACATTCAGTACTTC
TRBJ2-1,TRBD2,TRBV7-2,NA,CASSLRSGRASYNEQFF,TGTGCCAGCAGCTTAAGGAGCGGGAGGGCCTCCTACAATGAGCAGTTCTTC
TRBJ2-3,TRBD1,TRBV6-4,NA,CASSEGQGADTQYF,TGTGCCAGCAGTGAGGGACAGGGGGCAGATACGCAGTATTTT
TRBJ1-4,NA,TRBV6-5,NA,CASRRRGESEKLFF,TGTGCCAGCAGACGACGCGGGGAGAGTGAAAAACTGTTTTTT
TRBJ1-5,NA,TRBV2,NA,CASSEVGNQPQHF,TGTGCCAGCAGTGAAGTAGGGAATCAGCCCCAGCATTTT
TRBJ1-3,NA,TRBV11-3,NA,CASSTWTGSSGNTIYF,TGTGCCAGCAGCACCTGGACGGGGAGCTCTGGAAACACCATATATTTT
TRBJ1-1,NA,TRBV19,NA,CASGYLNTEAFF,TGTGCCAGTGGGTATTTGAACACTGAAGCTTTCTTT
TRBJ1-6,NA,TRBV16,NA,CASSQSQGLYSPLHF,TGTGCCAGCAGCCAATCACAGGGTCTTTATTCACCCCTCCACTTT
TRBJ2-1,TRBD2,TRBV5-1,NA,CASSGNSGRVNEQFF,TGCGCCAGCAGTGGGAATAGCGGGAGGGTAAATGAGCAGTTCTTC
TRBJ1-4,TRBD1,TRBV7-9,NA,CASSSGQGVSNEKLFF,TGTGCCAGCAGCTCGGGACAGGGGGTGTCGAATGAAAAACTGTTTTTT
TRBJ1-2,NA,TRBV7-2,NA,CASSLEGASTAYGYTF,TGTGCCAGCAGCTTAGAGGGAGCCAGTACCGCCTATGGCTACACCTTC
TRBJ2-7,NA,TRBV9,NA,CASSVGGDSRLYEQYF,TGTGCCAGCAGCGTAGGGGGTGACAGTCGCCTCTACGAGCAGTACTTC
TRBJ1-2,TRBD1,TRBV2,NA,CASSPGTGGRGYTF,TGTGCCAGCAGTCCCGGGACAGGGGGCCGTGGCTACACCTTC
TRBJ2-3,TRBD2,TRBV7-3,NA,CASSLATSGSIRTDTQYF,TGTGCCAGCAGCTTGGCGACTAGCGGGAGTATCCGCACAGATACGCAGTATTTT
TRBJ2-1,TRBD2,TRBV15,NA,CATSDQLGTSGTYNEQFF,TGTGCCACAAGCGACCAACTAGGGACTAGCGGGACCTACAATGAGCAGTTCTTC
TRBJ2-7,TRBD2,TRBV18,NA,CASSPLIAGGNEQYF,TGTGCCAGCTCACCCTTGATAGCGGGAGGCAACGAGCAGTACTTC
TRBJ2-7,TRBD1,TRBV5-1,NA,CASSLGGTGGTYEQYF,TGCGCCAGCAGCTTGGGAGGGACAGGGGGGACCTACGAGCAGTACTTC
TRBJ1-6,TRBD1,TRBV10-3,NA,CAISEMTGYGNSPLHF,TGTGCCATCAGCGAGATGACAGGGTACGGGAATTCACCCCTCCACTTT
TRBJ1-1,TRBD1,TRBV5-4,NA,CASSLEWQGAEAFF,TGTGCCAGCAGCTTGGAGTGGCAGGGGGCTGAAGCTTTCTTT
TRBJ2-7,TRBD1,TRBV12-5,NA,CASGLGQGASEGQYF,TGTGCTAGTGGTTTAGGACAGGGGGCCTCAGAGGGGCAGTACTTC
TRBJ1-6,NA,TRBV9,NA,CASSDRDLYNSPLHF,TGTGCCAGCAGCGACAGGGACCTCTATAATTCACCCCTCCACTTT
TRBJ2-7,TRBD2,TRBV5-6,NA,CASSPQGGGSYEQYF,TGTGCCAGCAGCCCGCAGGGCGGGGGGTCCTACGAGCAGTACTTC
TRBJ2-2,NA,TRBV30,NA,CAWRLGRELFF,TGTGCCTGGAGGTTGGGCCGGGAGCTGTTTTTT
TRBJ1-2,TRBD1,TRBV6-5,NA,CASIRGLSGYTF,TGTGCCAGCATTAGGGGGCTCTCTGGCTACACCTTC
TRBJ2-7,TRBD2,TRBV2,NA,CASAGLAYYEQYF,TGTGCCAGCGCGGGACTAGCGTACTACGAGCAGTACTTC
TRBJ2-2,TRBD2,TRBV20-1,NA,CSASSSGRESGELFF,TGCAGTGCTAGTTCTAGCGGGAGAGAGTCCGGGGAGCTGTTTTTT
TRBJ1-5,NA,TRBV3-1/TRBV3-2,NA,CASSPFIGGPQHF,TGTGCCAGCAGCCCGTTCATAGGAGGGCCCCAGCATTTT
TRBJ2-5,NA,TRBV7-2,NA,CAITGPMDGQETQYF,TGTGCCATCACGGGACCGATGGACGGCCAAGAGACCCAGTACTTC
TRBJ2-3,NA,TRBV12-3/TRBV12-4,NA,CASMGDTQYF,TGTGCCAGCATGGGGGATACGCAGTATTTT
TRBJ1-3,NA,TRBV13,NA,CASSERTGNSGNTIYF,TGTGCCAGCAGCGAGCGGACGGGGAACTCTGGAAACACCATATATTTT
TRBJ2-5,NA,TRBV5-1,once,CASSLAGESGTQYF,TGCGCCAGCAGCTTGGCCGGGGAGAGTGGGACCCAGTACTTC
TRBJ1-1,NA,TRBV11-3,NA,CASSAQRGGKGGTEAFF,TGTGCCAGCAGCGCACAGCGTGGGGGGAAAGGGGGCACTGAAGCTTTCTTT